The 2 T cell receptor beta chains given below trace back to one sample, sequenced in a study of identical twins. From the 5' RACE reads, TCRdb called clonotypes with MiXCR, one entry per CDR3 protein. The table includes around 300,000 distinct CDR3 sequences, 8% to 9% detected once. These data are also associated with another study on yellow fever vaccine responses in identical twins.

Input material: memory (CD45RO+) T cells sorted from blood. The receptors were gathered from a woman aged 18-35 years in good health.

The CDR3 here is CASSERQGSPKNIQYF. CDR3 DNA: TGTGCCAGCAGTGAACGGCAGGGGTCCCCTAAAAACATTCAGTACTTC. The chain has TRBV2 and TRBJ2-4, with D possibly being TRBD1 (6 bases). Trimming cost V 2 bases and J 4 bases, with 15 bases left between them. Germline-derived CDR1 and CDR2 are SNHLY and FYNNEI. CDR3 size: 16 residues. The complete variable domain, with remaining parts taken from reference TRBV2 and TRBJ2-4, reads EPEVTQTPSHQVTQMGQEVILRCVPISNHLYFYWYRQILGQKVEFLVSFYNNEISEKSEIFDDQFSVERPDGSNFTLKIRSTKLEDSAMYFCASSERQGSPKNIQYFGAGTRLSVL.

This clonotype was seen at least ten times. The V call is TRBV10-3, the J call TRBJ2-7, with D possibly TRBD1 on 5 matching bases. Germline V gene sequence: CDR1 ENHRY, CDR2 SYGVKD. V was pared by 5 bases and J by 4 bases, with 12 bases between. The CDR3 extends over 13 amino acids. CDR3 sequence (DNA): TGTGCCATCAGTCAGCAGGGAAAGTACGAGCAGTACGTC. It encodes CAISQQGKYEQYV.